These 21 T cell receptor beta chains share one sample of origin, sequenced in a study of shared clonotypes between healthy human individuals. Sequenced by immunoSEQ multiplex PCR; TCRdb stores in-frame clones only, minus some. Here the sample spans about 2.4 million clones, 93% being singletons. The sequenced material came from naive CD4+ T cells from PBMCs. Subset denoted: CD45RA+ positively selected. The receptor set was obtained from a young man in good health. Some clones in this sample may be carry-over from other donors' samples.

V gene TRBV28 combines with J gene TRBJ1-1, with D uncertain. The CDR3 is made up of 19 amino acids. With 1 base removed from V and 1 base from J, the gap between germline ends came to 22 bases. The germline CDR1 and CDR2 sequences are MDHEN and SYDVKM. The CDR3 DNA reads TGTGCCAGCAGTTTATCTCTCCGGGCACCCATTACGAGGAACACTGAAGCTTTCTTT. Amino acids: CASSLSLRAPITRNTEAFF. The full variable domain, with the rest looked up from reference TRBV28 and TRBJ1-1, is DVKVTQSSRYLVKRTGEKVFLECVQDMDHENMFWYRQDPGLGLRLIYFSYDVKMKEKGDIPEGYSVSREKKERFSLILESASTNQTSMYLCASSLSLRAPITRNTEAFFGQGTRLTVV.

This chain joins TRBV10-3 and TRBJ2-1; the D is unclear. CDR1 and CDR2 from the germline V gene are ENHRY and SYGVKD. The length of the CDR3 is 15 residues. Trimming took off 3 bases at V and 1 base at J, with 10 bases between the two ends. This CDR3 is CAISEISTSYNEQFF. The CDR3 DNA is TGTGCCATCAGTGAAATCAGCACGTCCTACAATGAGCAGTTCTTC.

The chain has TRBV6-5 and TRBJ2-7, with 7 bases lining up with TRBD1. V lost 7 bases to trimming and J lost 4 bases; unmatched junction nucleotides: 13. The CDR3 runs to 15 residues. Per the germline V gene, CDR1 is MNHEY and CDR2 is SVGAGI. This chain's CDR3 is CASNRIDRALYEQYF. As DNA, the CDR3 is TGTGCCAGCAACCGAATCGACAGGGCATTATACGAGCAGTACTTC.

The chain is built from TRBV11-2 and TRBJ2-5; 8 nucleotides line up with TRBD1. Per germline, CDR1 SGHAT and CDR2 FQNNGV. With V trimmed by 0 bases and J by 4 bases, 4 bases remained unmatched. CDR3 length equals 15 residues. CDR3 bases: TGTGCCAGCAGCTTAGATAGCGGACAGGGAGAGACCCAGTACTTC. Translation gives CASSLDSGQGETQYF.

The chain couples TRBV28 to TRBJ2-6; no firm D call. Deletions cut 4 bases from V and 4 bases from J, with 20 bases between. The CDR3 is 18 residues long. Germline loops: CDR1 MDHEN, CDR2 SYDVKM. The CDR3 is CASSSPLAPEVGANVLTF. The CDR3 DNA sequence: TGTGCCAGCAGTTCACCCCTCGCCCCCGAAGTAGGGGCCAACGTCCTGACTTTC.

This chain joins TRBV6-6 and TRBJ2-3; D gene unclear. The V end was cut by 0 bases, the J end by 1 base, with 8 bases between. CDR3 size: 15 residues. CDR1 MNHNY and CDR2 SVGAGI come from the germline V gene (reference sequence). The CDR3 reads CASSYSWSRTDTQYF. The CDR3 DNA sequence: TGTGCCAGCAGTTACTCGTGGAGCCGCACAGATACGCAGTATTTT.

This clone was found once. This chain links TRBV4-1 with TRBJ2-5, with 9 bases aligning to TRBD1. The CDR3 spans 16 residues. Germline values: CDR1 MGHRA, CDR2 YSYEKL. V dropped 0 bases and J dropped 5; count of bases not matched to a gene: 7. This CDR3 is CASSQESGTGTETQYF. In DNA form, the CDR3 reads TGCGCCAGCAGCCAAGAATCCGGGACAGGGACGGAGACCCAGTACTTC.

The table lists this clone with a few counts. J is TRBJ1-5 and V is TRBV10-3; no definite D call. V lost 4 bases to trimming and J lost 0 bases, with 7 bases between them. The germline V gene has CDR1 ENHRY and CDR2 SYGVKD. This CDR3 has 14 residues. The chain's CDR3 is CAISAHNSNQPQHF. CDR3 nucleotides: TGTGCCATCAGTGCTCATAATAGCAATCAGCCCCAGCATTTT.

This clone was recorded once. The rearrangement uses TRBV6-5 and TRBJ1-1; the match to TRBD1 covers 7 bases. The germline V gene has CDR1 MNHEY and CDR2 SVGAGI. The CDR3 runs 14 residues. Trimming cost V 4 bases and J 1 base; bases outside gene matches: 3. DNA of the CDR3: TGTGCCAGCAGTTCCGGGACAGCGAACACTGAAGCTTTCTTT. Translated, it gives CASSSGTANTEAFF.

The rearrangement uses TRBV7-9 and TRBJ2-5; D is unclear. With the DNA end fitting TRBJ2-7 better, the J assignment may be wrong. CDR1 is SEHNR, CDR2 FQNEAQ, per germline (reference sequence). CDR3 length equals 14 residues. The CDR3 DNA sequence: TGTGCCAGCAGCCTTGACCGCGTGCCCTACGAGCAGTACTTC. Translated: CASSLDRVPYEQYF.

This clone was counted between two and nine times. The same CDR3 is also encoded by other DNA sequences in this sample. This chain links TRBV5-1 with TRBJ1-1, with D perhaps matching TRBD1 (6 bases). The germline V gene encodes CDR1 SGHRS and CDR2 YFSETQ. This CDR3 has 15 amino acids. V gave up 0 bases and J gave up 2 bases, with 11 bases separating them. CDR3 protein: CASSLVPGANTEAFF. The CDR3 nucleotides are TGCGCCAGCAGCTTGGTCCCAGGGGCTAACACTGAAGCTTTCTTT.

The rearrangement uses TRBV11-2 and TRBJ2-7; possibly TRBD2 for D (6 bases). The CDR3 contains 15 residues. The V gene's germline CDR1 is SGHAT and CDR2 FQNNGV. Trimming took off 5 bases at V and 1 base at J, with 15 bases between the two ends. CDR3 residues: CASSLRDLRSYEQYF. The CDR3 DNA follows: TGTGCCAGCAGCCTGCGGGACTTACGATCCTACGAGCAGTACTTC.

This clone was counted a single time. V usage is TRBV28 and J usage is TRBJ2-4; 9 nucleotides align to TRBD1. Germline-derived CDR1 and CDR2 are MDHEN and SYDVKM. V trimming: 3 bases; J trimming: 7 bases; junction bases outside the gene matches: 10. The CDR3 is made up of 16 amino acids. The CDR3: CASSFPGTGSSNIQYF. DNA for the CDR3: TGTGCCAGCAGTTTCCCCGGGACAGGGTCTAGCAACATTCAGTACTTC. The full variable domain, its missing parts supplied by reference TRBV28 and TRBJ2-4, is DVKVTQSSRYLVKRTGEKVFLECVQDMDHENMFWYRQDPGLGLRLIYFSYDVKMKEKGDIPEGYSVSREKKERFSLILESASTNQTSMYLCASSFPGTGSSNIQYFGAGTRLSVL.

This chain joins TRBV10-2 and TRBJ1-2; a weak D match, TRBD1 (5 bases). This CDR3 spans 13 amino acids. Germline V gene sequence: CDR1 WSHSY, CDR2 SAAADI. V shed 8 bases and J shed 6 bases, with 16 bases lying between them. The DNA of the CDR3 is TGCGCCAGCGAGAATGCAGGGATTCATGGCTACACCTTC. Encoded protein: CASENAGIHGYTF.

The CDR3 DNA reads TGCGCCAGCAGCCAGGGGACTAGCGGATTCACAGATACGCAGTATTTT. It translates to CASSQGTSGFTDTQYF. This chain connects TRBV4-3 to TRBJ2-3; TRBD2 aligns across 11 bases. The CDR3 runs 16 residues. The germline V gene has CDR1 LGHNA and CDR2 YSLEER. The trim removed 3 bases at V and 2 bases at J, leaving 4 bases unmatched.

The V gene is TRBV6-5, the J gene TRBJ2-7; the match to TRBD1 covers 10 bases. CDR3 length equals 14 residues. Germline assignment: CDR1 MNHEY and CDR2 SVGAGI. After removal of 7 bases from V and 4 bases from J, the junction contained 7 bases not matched to a gene. In DNA form, the CDR3 reads TGTGCCAGCAACCGACAGGGGGCTGTTTACGAGCAGTACTTC. Amino acid sequence: CASNRQGAVYEQYF.

The chain couples TRBV7-7 to TRBJ2-7, with D perhaps being TRBD1 or TRBD2 (5 bases each). Germline CDR1 and CDR2: SSHAT and FNYEAQ (reference sequence). V dropped 5 bases and J dropped 5 bases, with 19 bases sitting between them. This CDR3 is 15 amino acids long. This CDR3 is CASSQRPGTANEQYF. As DNA, the CDR3 is TGTGCCAGCAGCCAAAGGCCGGGGACGGCCAACGAGCAGTACTTC. Full variable domain (outside the CDR3, taken from reference TRBV7-7 and TRBJ2-7): GAGVSQSPRYKVTKRGQDVTLRCDPISSHATLYWYQQALGQGPEFLTYFNYEAQPDKSGLPSDRFSAERPEGSISTLTIQRTEQRDSAMYRCASSQRPGTANEQYFGPGTRLTVT.

V usage is TRBV28 and J usage is TRBJ1-1, with D maybe TRBD1 (6 bases). From germline, CDR1 is MDHEN and CDR2 SYDVKM. The length of the CDR3 is 15 residues. The V end was cut by 2 bases, the J end by 4 bases, with 14 bases between. The CDR3 protein is CASSLRSGAPTEAFF. CDR3 nucleotides: TGTGCCAGCAGTTTACGATCAGGGGCTCCCACTGAAGCTTTCTTT. The whole variable domain, remainder taken from reference TRBV28 and TRBJ1-1, is DVKVTQSSRYLVKRTGEKVFLECVQDMDHENMFWYRQDPGLGLRLIYFSYDVKMKEKGDIPEGYSVSREKKERFSLILESASTNQTSMYLCASSLRSGAPTEAFFGQGTRLTVV.

This clone appeared once. The chain combines TRBV19 with TRBJ2-6; D not certain. The length of the CDR3 is 16 residues. Germline V gives CDR1 LNHDA, CDR2 SQIVND (reference sequence). Trimming removed 1 base at V and 0 bases at J, with 7 bases between. CDR3 nucleotide sequence: TGTGCCAGTAGTATAGGCGTTTTCTCTGGGGCCAACGTCCTGACTTTC. Translating gives CASSIGVFSGANVLTF.

V is TRBV19 and J is TRBJ2-7; D gene unclear. V dropped 3 bases and J dropped 9 bases, with 21 bases sitting between them. CDR3 length: 15 residues. The germline CDR1 and CDR2 sequences are LNHDA and SQIVND (reference sequence). CDR3 sequence: CASSIPGSGRSGQYF. The CDR3 nucleotides are TGTGCCAGTAGTATCCCGGGCTCCGGGCGGTCGGGGCAGTACTTC.

The chain employs TRBV28 and TRBJ1-5, with D maybe TRBD1 (6 bases). Germline loops: CDR1 MDHEN, CDR2 SYDVKM. V dropped 1 base and J dropped 5 bases, with 12 bases sitting between them. This CDR3 has 15 amino acids. The CDR3 loop reads CASSLFGQTHQPQHF. The CDR3 bases are TGTGCCAGCAGTTTATTCGGACAGACCCATCAGCCCCAGCATTTT.